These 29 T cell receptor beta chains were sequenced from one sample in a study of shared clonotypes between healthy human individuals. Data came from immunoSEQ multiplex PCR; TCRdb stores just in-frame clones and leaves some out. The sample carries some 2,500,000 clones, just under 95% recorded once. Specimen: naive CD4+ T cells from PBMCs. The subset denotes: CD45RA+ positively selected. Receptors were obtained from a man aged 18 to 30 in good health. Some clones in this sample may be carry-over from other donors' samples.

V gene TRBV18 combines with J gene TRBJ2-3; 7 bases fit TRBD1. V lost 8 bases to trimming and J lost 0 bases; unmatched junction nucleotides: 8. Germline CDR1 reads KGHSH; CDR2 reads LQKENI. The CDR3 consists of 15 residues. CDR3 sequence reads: CASRPRGQSTDTQYF. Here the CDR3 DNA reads TGTGCCAGCCGACCGAGGGGACAGAGCACAGATACGCAGTATTTT. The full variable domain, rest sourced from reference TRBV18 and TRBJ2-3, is NAGVMQNPRHLVRRRGQEARLRCSPMKGHSHVYWYRQLPEEGLKFMVYLQKENIIDESGMPKERFSAEFPKEGPSILRIQQVVRGDSAAYFCASRPRGQSTDTQYFGPGTRLTVL.

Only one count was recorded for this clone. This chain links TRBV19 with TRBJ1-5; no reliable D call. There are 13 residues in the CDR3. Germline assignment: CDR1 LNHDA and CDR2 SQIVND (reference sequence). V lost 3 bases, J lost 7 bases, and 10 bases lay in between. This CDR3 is CASSIRWEQPQHF. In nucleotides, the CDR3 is TGTGCCAGTAGTATTCGTTGGGAACAGCCCCAGCATTTT.

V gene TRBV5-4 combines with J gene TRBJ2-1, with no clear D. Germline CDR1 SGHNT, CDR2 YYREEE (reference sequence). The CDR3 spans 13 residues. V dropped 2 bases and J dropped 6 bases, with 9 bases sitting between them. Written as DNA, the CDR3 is TGTGCCAGCAGCTTTTCTCTGAGCAATGAGCAGTTCTTC. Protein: CASSFSLSNEQFF.

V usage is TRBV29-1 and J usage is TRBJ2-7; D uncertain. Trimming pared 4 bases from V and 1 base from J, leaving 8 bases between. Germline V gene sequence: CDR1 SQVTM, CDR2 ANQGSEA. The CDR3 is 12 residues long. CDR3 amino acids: CSVAAESYEQYF. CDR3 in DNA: TGCAGCGTTGCGGCAGAGTCCTACGAGCAGTACTTC.

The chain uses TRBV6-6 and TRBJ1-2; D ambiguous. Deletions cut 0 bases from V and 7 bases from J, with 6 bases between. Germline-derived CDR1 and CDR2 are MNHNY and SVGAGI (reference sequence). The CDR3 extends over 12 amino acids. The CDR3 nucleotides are TGTGCCAGCAGTTACTCGGACGCTGGCTACACCTTC. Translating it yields CASSYSDAGYTF.

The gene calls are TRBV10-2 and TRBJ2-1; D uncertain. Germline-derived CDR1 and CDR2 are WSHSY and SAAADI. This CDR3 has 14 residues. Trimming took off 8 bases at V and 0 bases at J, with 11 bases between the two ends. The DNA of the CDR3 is TGCGCCAGCCTTCGAATGAGCTCCTACAATGAGCAGTTCTTC. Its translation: CASLRMSSYNEQFF.

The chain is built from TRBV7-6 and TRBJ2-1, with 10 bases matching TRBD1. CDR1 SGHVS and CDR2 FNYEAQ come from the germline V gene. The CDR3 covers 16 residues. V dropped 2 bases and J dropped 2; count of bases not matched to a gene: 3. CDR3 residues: CASSLPGTGAYNEQFF. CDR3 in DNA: TGTGCCAGCAGCTTACCCGGGACAGGGGCCTACAATGAGCAGTTCTTC.

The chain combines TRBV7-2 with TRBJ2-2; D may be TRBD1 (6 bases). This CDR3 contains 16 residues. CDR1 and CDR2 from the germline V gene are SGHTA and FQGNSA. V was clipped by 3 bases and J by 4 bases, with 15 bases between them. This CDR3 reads CASSLRIGDITGELFF. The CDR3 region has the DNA TGTGCCAGCAGCTTGAGGATAGGGGACATCACCGGGGAGCTGTTTTTT.

CDR3 coding DNA: TGTGCCAGCAGAACGAACCTGAGGACTGAAGCTTTCTTT. Translated: CASRTNLRTEAFF. This chain links TRBV6-6 with TRBJ1-1, with D unresolved. The CDR3 runs to 13 residues. The V end was cut by 6 bases, the J end by 5 bases, with 13 bases between. Germline lookup yields CDR1 MNHNY and CDR2 SVGAGI (reference sequence).

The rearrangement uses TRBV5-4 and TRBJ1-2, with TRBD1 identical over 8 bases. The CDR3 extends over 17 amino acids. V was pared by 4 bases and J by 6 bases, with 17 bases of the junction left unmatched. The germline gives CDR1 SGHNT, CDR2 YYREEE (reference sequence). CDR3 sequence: CASSGGSTRTGIDGYTF. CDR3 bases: TGTGCCAGCAGCGGCGGCTCCACCAGGACAGGGATAGATGGCTACACCTTC.

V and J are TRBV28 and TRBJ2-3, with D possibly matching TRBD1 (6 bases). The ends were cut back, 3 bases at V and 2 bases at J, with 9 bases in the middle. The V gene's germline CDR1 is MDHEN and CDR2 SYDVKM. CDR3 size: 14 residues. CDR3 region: CASSLGAITDTQYF. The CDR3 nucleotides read TGTGCCAGCAGTTTGGGGGCGATCACAGATACGCAGTATTTT.

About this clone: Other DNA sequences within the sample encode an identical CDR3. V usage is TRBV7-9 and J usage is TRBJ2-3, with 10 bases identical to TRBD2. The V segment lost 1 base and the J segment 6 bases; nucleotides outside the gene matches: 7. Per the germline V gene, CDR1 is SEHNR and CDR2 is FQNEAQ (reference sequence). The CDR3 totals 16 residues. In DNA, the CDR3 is TGTGCCAGCAGCTTAGGGGCTAGCGGGAGTACTGATACGCAGTATTTT. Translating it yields CASSLGASGSTDTQYF.

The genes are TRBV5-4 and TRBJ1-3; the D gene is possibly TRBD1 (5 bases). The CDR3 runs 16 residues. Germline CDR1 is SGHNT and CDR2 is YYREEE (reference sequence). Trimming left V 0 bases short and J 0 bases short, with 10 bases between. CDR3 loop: CASSLGGRPSGNTIYF. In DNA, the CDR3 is TGTGCCAGCAGCTTGGGGGGCAGGCCCTCTGGAAACACCATATATTTT. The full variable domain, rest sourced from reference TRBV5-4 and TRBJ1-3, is ETGVTQSPTHLIKTRGQQVTLRCSSQSGHNTVSWYQQALGQGPQFIFQYYREEENGRGNFPPRFSGLQFPNYSSELNVNALELDDSALYLCASSLGGRPSGNTIYFGEGSWLTVV.

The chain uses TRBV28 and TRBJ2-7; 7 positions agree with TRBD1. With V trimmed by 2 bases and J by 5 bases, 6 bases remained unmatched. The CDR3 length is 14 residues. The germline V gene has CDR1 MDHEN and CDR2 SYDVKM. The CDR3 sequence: CASSLTGVINEQYF. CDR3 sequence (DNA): TGTGCCAGCAGTTTAACAGGGGTGATTAACGAGCAGTACTTC.

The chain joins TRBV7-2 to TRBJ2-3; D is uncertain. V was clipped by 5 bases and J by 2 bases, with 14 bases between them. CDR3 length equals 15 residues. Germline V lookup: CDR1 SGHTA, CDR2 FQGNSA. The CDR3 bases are TGTGCCAGCAGCCCCCGAGGCCATATCACAGATACGCAGTATTTT. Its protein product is CASSPRGHITDTQYF.

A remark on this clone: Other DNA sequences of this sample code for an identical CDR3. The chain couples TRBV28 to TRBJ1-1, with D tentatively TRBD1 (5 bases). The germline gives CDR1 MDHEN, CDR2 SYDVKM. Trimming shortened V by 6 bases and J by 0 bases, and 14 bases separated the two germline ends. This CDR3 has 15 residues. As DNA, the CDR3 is TGTGCCAGCAGCTACCCCGGGACGGTGAACACTGAAGCTTTCTTT. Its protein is CASSYPGTVNTEAFF.

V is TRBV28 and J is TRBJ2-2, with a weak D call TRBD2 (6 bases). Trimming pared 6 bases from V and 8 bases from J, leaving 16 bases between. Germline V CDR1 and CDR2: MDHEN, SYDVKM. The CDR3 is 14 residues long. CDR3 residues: CASSLRRVGGELFF. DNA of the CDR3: TGTGCCAGCAGCCTCCGGAGGGTGGGAGGGGAGCTGTTTTTT.

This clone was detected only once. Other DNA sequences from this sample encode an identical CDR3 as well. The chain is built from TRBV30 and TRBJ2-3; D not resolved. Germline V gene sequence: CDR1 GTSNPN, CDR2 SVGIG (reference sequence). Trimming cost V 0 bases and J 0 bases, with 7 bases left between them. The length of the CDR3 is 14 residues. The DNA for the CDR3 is TGTGCCTGGAGTGTAGGCGGCAGCACAGATACGCAGTATTTT. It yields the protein CAWSVGGSTDTQYF.

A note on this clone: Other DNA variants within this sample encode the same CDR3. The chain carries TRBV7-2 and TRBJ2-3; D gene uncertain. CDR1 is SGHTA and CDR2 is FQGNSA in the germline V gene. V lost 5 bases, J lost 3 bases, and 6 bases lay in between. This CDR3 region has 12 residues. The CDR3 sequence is CASSTSTDTQYF. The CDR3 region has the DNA TGTGCCAGCAGCACCTCGACAGATACGCAGTATTTT. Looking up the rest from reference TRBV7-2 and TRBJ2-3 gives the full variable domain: GAGVSQSPSNKVTEKGKDVELRCDPISGHTALYWYRQSLGQGLEFLIYFQGNSAPDKSGLPSDRFSAERTGGSVSTLTIQRTQQEDSAVYLCASSTSTDTQYFGPGTRLTVL.

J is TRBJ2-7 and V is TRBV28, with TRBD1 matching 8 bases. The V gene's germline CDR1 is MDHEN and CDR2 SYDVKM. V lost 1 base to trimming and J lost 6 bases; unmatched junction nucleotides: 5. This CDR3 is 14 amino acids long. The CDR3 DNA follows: TGTGCCAGCAGTTTATACCAGGGGGCAGGCGAGCAGTACTTC. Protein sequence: CASSLYQGAGEQYF.

This chain's CDR3 is CASSRLRDTFSREQYF. The DNA of the CDR3 is TGTGCCAGCAGCCGGCTCCGGGACACATTTAGTAGAGAGCAGTACTTC. The chain is built from TRBV11-2 and TRBJ2-7; weak D call: TRBD1 (6 bases). Trimming took 5 bases from V and 7 from J, leaving 24 bases between them. CDR3 size: 16 residues. The germline gives CDR1 SGHAT, CDR2 FQNNGV.

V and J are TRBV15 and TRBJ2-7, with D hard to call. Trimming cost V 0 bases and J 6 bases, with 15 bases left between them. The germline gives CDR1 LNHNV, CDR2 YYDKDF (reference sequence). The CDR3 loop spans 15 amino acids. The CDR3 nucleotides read TGTGCCACCAGCAGAGATTCGGGCGAGTCGTTCGAGCAGTACTTC. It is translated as CATSRDSGESFEQYF.

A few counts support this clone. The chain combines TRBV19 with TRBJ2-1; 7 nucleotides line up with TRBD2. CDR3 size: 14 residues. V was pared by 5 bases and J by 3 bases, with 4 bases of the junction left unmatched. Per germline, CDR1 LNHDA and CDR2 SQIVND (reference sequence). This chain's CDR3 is CASSPGLGYNEQFF. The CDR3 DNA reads TGTGCCAGTAGTCCCGGACTAGGCTACAATGAGCAGTTCTTC. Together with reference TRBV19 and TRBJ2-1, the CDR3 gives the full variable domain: DGGITQSPKYLFRKEGQNVTLSCEQNLNHDAMYWYRQDPGQGLRLIYYSQIVNDFQKGDIAEGYSVSREKKESFPLTVTSAQKNPTAFYLCASSPGLGYNEQFFGPGTRLTVL.

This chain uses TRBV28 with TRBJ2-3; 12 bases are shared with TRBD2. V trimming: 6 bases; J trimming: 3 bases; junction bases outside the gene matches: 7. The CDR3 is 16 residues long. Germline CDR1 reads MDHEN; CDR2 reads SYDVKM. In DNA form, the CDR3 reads TGTGCCAGCAGCACTCGACTAGCGGGAGTGACAGATACGCAGTATTTT. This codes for CASSTRLAGVTDTQYF.

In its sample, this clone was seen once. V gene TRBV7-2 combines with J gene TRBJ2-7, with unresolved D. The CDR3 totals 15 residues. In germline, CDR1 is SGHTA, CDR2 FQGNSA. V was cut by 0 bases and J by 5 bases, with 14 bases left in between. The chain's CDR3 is CASSLASQMGHEQYF. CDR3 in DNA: TGTGCCAGCAGCTTAGCTTCCCAAATGGGCCACGAGCAGTACTTC.

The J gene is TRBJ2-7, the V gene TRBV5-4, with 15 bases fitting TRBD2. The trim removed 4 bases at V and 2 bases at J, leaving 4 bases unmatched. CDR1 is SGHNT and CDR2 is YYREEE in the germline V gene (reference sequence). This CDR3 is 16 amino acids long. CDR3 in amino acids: CASSPGLAGGAYEQYF. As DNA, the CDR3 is TGTGCCAGCAGCCCCGGACTAGCGGGAGGGGCCTACGAGCAGTACTTC.

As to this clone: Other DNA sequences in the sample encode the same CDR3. The CDR3 sequence: CASSYSYTGELFF. The CDR3 DNA reads TGTGCCAGCAGTTACAGTTACACCGGGGAGCTGTTTTTT. V is TRBV6-5 and J is TRBJ2-2, with D hard to call. Germline lookup yields CDR1 MNHEY and CDR2 SVGAGI. V lost 2 bases, J lost 3 bases, and 4 bases lay in between. The CDR3 has 13 amino acids.

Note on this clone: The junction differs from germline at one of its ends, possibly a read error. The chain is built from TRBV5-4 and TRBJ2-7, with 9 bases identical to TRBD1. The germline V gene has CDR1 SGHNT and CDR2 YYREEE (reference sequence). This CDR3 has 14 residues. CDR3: CASSVGQGAYGQYF. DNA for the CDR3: TGTGCCAGCAGCGTGGGACAGGGTGCCTACGGGCAGTACTTC.

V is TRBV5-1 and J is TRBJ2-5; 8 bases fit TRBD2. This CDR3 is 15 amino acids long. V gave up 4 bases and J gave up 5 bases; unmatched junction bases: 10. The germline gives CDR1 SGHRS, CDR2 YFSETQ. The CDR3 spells CASSLGTSTTETQYF. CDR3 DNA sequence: TGCGCCAGCAGCCTCGGGACTAGTACCACGGAGACCCAGTACTTC.